The following is a T cell receptor beta chain sequence with its context. It has no known antigen specificity. No much larger clonotype is one base removed from it; base qualities were not supplied. Using the deep immunoSEQ assay, TCR CDR3 regions were amplified from genomic DNA by multiplex PCR. For each cell subset, the extracted genomic DNA was distributed evenly across all wells of several immunoSEQ 96-well plates, and each plate served as one replicate. For sorted subsets, around 0.2 ug genomic DNA, equal to tens of thousands of T cell genomes, was loaded into each replicate PCR. Purified libraries were quantified with a Qubit 3.0 fluorometer, sized on a Bioanalyzer 2100, and re-quantified with the KAPA Library Quantification kit. Every immunoSEQ 96-well plate was sequenced on a separate single-read 150-cycle Illumina NextSeq 550 flow cell. The original pipeline was this. Because the immunoSEQ output included only junctional sequences and no quality scores, the filtering could not be the same as the filtering used for full-length reads. To assign V/J genes and CDR3, sequences were annotated using PyIR, a Python wrapper for IgBLAST v1.9, with IMGT germline references. Reads were filtered out if the reads had weak V/J assignments (E-value above 1e-6), no CDR3, stop codons, out-of-frame junctions, or ambiguous translated residues. V3J clonotypes were defined by identical inferred V gene, J gene, and CDR3 amino acid sequence. To compute the percentage overlap between repertoires, the number of shared unique clonotypes was divided by the size of the smaller repertoire. RTK rarefaction, the Chao1 estimator, and Recon v2.1 estimates of unobserved clonotypes were used to assess repertoire richness. Generation probabilities were computed with OLGA for all TCRbeta clonotypes obtained by the gDNA method from several donors. Entries here come from immuneACCESS through TCRdb and include only in-frame sequences with V and J called. Some clones fail to appear in such tables; in the studies checked, an unresolved V gene covers under half of the shortfall, and the cause of the remainder is unknown. V and J calls plus clone size are reproduced from that table; the DNA served to infer D and trimming. The sample table records hundreds of thousands of clones; about 90% of these occur just once. The ten largest make up approximately 25% of the sample.

The data are from a study of shared clonotypes between healthy human individuals (TCRdb year 2020). Some background on the complete study: Two women and three men aged 18 to 49 years were included in the cohort. Each donor's leukapheresis produced roughly between roughly 0.94 and 9.5 billion PBMCs. Per donor, three plates each were used for CD4 naive and CD4 memory, two for CD8 naive, and one for CD8 memory. To increase sequencing depth and limit assay-specific biases, different laboratories used diverse techniques to prepare libraries and sequence TCR repertoires. Blood TCR repertoires of roughly five healthy adults were deeply sequenced to estimate repertoire size and the extent of clonotype sharing between individuals.

According to the germline V gene (reference sequence), CDR1 reads MNHEY and CDR2 reads SMNVEV. The CDR3 runs 17 residues from the cysteine to the phenylalanine. The only DNA kept is the CDR3, 51 bases in frame from the first base. For this chain, trimming is 6 bases at the V end and 5 bases at the J end, and the number of junction bases without a gene match is 15. CD8 naive samples were obtained by positive selection for CCR7 among CD45RO-negative cells, yielding a CD45RA+CCR7+ population from which TemRA cells were excluded. Donors were healthy HIV-negative adults with no recently reported acute infections or vaccinations. All donors were Caucasian adults living in Nashville, Tennessee, USA. Blood was collected by leukapheresis, and PBMCs were isolated by Ficoll-Histopaque density gradient centrifugation and then cryopreserved in liquid nitrogen vapor phase. Analytical flow cytometry was used to check the purity and quantity of each magnetically sorted T cell population. From each sorted fraction, genomic DNA was isolated and quantified by UV absorbance on a Nanodrop 2000c.

Study-wide findings and limitations: Sampling was restricted to blood, and TCR repertoires in tissues likely differ from the TCR repertoires found in blood. About 5% of naive CD4, 3% to 3.5% of naive CD8, 2.3% of memory CD4, and approximately 0.4% of memory CD8 clonotypes were shared across a few donors. Naive subsets generally had larger estimated clonotype richness than memory subsets did. Incomplete sequencing was indicated by rarefaction of sorted-subset datasets, despite the large sequencing depth. Compared with non-shared clonotypes, the clonotypes found in all four sorted-subset donors had higher generation probabilities. Pairwise subsampling indicated that sequencing depth was expected to affect the degree of clonotype sharing among donors. Because the study included a small number of donors, the genetic and exposure-history diversity represented was limited.

Input material: naive CD8+ T cells sorted from blood. Reading the label with the study, this specimen's cell subset or site is: CD45RA+CCR7+. The chain uses TRBV27 and TRBJ2-1; TRBD2 fits 8 bases in the junction. The clonotype comes from a man aged 30 to 45 in good health. The CDR3 has the sequence CASRLAGAPGPHNEQFF. In nucleotide form, the sequence is TGTGCCAGCAGGCTAGCGGGTGCACCCGGCCCCCACAATGAGCAGTTCTTC.